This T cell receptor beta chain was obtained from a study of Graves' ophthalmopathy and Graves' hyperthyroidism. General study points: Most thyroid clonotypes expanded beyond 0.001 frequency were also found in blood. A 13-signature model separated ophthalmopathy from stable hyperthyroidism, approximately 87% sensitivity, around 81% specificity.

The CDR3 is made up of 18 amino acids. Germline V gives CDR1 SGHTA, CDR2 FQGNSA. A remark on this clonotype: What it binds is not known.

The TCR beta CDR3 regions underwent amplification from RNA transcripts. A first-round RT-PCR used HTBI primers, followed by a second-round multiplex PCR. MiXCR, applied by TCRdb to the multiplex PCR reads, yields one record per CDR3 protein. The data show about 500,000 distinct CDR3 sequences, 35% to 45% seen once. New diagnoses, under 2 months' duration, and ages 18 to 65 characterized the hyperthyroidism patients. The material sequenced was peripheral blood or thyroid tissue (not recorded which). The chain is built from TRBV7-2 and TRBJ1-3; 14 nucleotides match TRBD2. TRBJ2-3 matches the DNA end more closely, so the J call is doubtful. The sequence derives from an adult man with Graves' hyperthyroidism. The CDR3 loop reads CASSLGLAGGEWTDTQYF. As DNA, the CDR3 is TGTGCCAGCAGCTTAGGACTAGCGGGAGGGGAGTGGACAGATACGCAGTATTTT.